The 26 T cell receptor beta chains below were found in one sample sequenced in a study of technical replicates of blood from a handful of donors (dated by TCRdb to about 2017). The library relied on the immunoSEQ multiplex PCR assay. As stored in TCRdb, this immuneACCESS dataset retains in-frame rearrangements with V and J assigned. A fraction of the clones does not appear; measured against another copy, unresolved V genes explain less than half of the discrepancy, and the remainder lacks a known reason. The sample profile shows tens of thousands of clones; more than 95% of them were found once. The leading ten clones occupy about 0.2% of the sample. The source material was T cells isolated from PBMCs. These receptors all stem from a human donor in good health.

The chain combines TRBV2 with TRBJ2-7; TRBD2 matches 8 bases. The CDR3 runs to 15 residues. Per germline, CDR1 SNHLY and CDR2 FYNNEI. V lost 5 bases, J lost 0 bases, and 6 bases stayed unmatched. The CDR3 sequence is CASSIAGTSSYEQYF. The CDR3 nucleotides read TGTGCCAGCAGTATAGCGGGAACGAGCTCCTACGAGCAGTACTTC.

J is TRBJ2-7 and V is TRBV20-1; no firm D call. Germline loops: CDR1 DFQATT, CDR2 SNEGSKA (reference sequence). This CDR3 is built from 11 residues. The ends were cut back, 5 bases at V and 1 base at J, with 6 bases in the middle. CDR3 residues: CSASGSYEQYF. CDR3 coding DNA: TGCAGTGCTTCAGGATCCTACGAGCAGTACTTC.

This rearrangement joins TRBV27 to TRBJ2-3; no clear D gene. V lost 0 bases and J 6 bases, leaving 7 bases between the germline ends. Germline CDR1 and CDR2: MNHEY and SMNVEV (reference sequence). The CDR3 length is 13 residues. The CDR3 protein is CASSLSTDDTQYF. The DNA of the CDR3 is TGTGCCAGCAGTTTATCGACTGATGATACGCAGTATTTT.

This chain connects TRBV6-5 to TRBJ1-2; 9 positions agree with TRBD1. The CDR3 runs 14 residues. Germline trimming cut 6 bases from V and 8 bases from J; bases unmatched to any gene: 10. Germline CDR1 reads MNHEY; CDR2 reads SVGAGI. The CDR3 protein is CASSTNRGRHGYTF. The CDR3 DNA reads as TGTGCCAGCAGCACCAACAGGGGGCGTCACGGCTACACCTTC.

The gene calls are TRBV6-5 and TRBJ1-6, with TRBD1 as a possible D gene (5 bases). The ends were cut back, 0 bases at V and 8 bases at J, with 11 bases in the middle. The CDR3 is made up of 15 amino acids. CDR1 is MNHEY and CDR2 is SVGAGI in the germline V gene. CDR3 amino acids: CASSYSGQGYSPLHF. The DNA of the CDR3 is TGTGCCAGCAGTTACTCTGGGCAGGGCTATTCACCCCTCCACTTT.

The chain couples TRBV6-1 to TRBJ1-5; tentatively, D is TRBD1 (6 bases). Trimming took off 7 bases at V and 3 bases at J, with 16 bases between the two ends. Germline CDR1 and CDR2: MNHNS and SASEGT. CDR3 length: 15 amino acids. The DNA of the CDR3 is TGTGCCAGCATTCTCCAGGGGAGGGACAATCAGCCCCAGCATTTT. Translating it yields CASILQGRDNQPQHF.

The rearrangement joins TRBV30 to TRBJ1-1; a possible D gene is TRBD1 (5 bases). The germline V gene has CDR1 GTSNPN and CDR2 SVGIG (reference sequence). Trimming cost V 0 bases and J 4 bases, with 12 bases left between them. The CDR3 is made up of 14 amino acids. In DNA, the CDR3 is TGTGCCTGGAGTGTCGGTCAGGGTGGCACTGAAGCTTTCTTT. Its protein is CAWSVGQGGTEAFF. Together with reference TRBV30 and TRBJ1-1, the CDR3 gives the full variable domain: SQTIHQWPATLVQPVGSPLSLECTVEGTSNPNLYWYRQAAGRGLQLLFYSVGIGQISSEVPQNLSASRPQDRQFILSSKKLLLSDSGFYLCAWSVGQGGTEAFFGQGTRLTVV.

The CDR3: CASSFQRGASYEQYF. The CDR3 DNA follows: TGTGCCAGCAGCTTCCAGCGGGGGGCCTCCTACGAGCAGTACTTC. The chain recombines TRBV7-9 with TRBJ2-7, with 9 positions matching TRBD2. The germline V gene has CDR1 SEHNR and CDR2 FQNEAQ (reference sequence). Germline trimming cut 3 bases from V and 0 bases from J; bases unmatched to any gene: 3. CDR3 size: 15 residues.

The chain links TRBV9 to TRBJ1-1, with 8 bases matching TRBD1. Germline trimming cut 4 bases from V and 8 bases from J; bases unmatched to any gene: 7. Germline lookup yields CDR1 SGDLS and CDR2 YYNGEE. The CDR3 totals 13 residues. The CDR3 DNA sequence: TGTGCCAGCAGCCCCGACAGGGGCCGCGAAGCTTTCTTT. This codes for CASSPDRGREAFF. The full variable domain, in which reference TRBV9 and TRBJ1-1 provide the parts outside the CDR3, is DSGVTQTPKHLITATGQRVTLRCSPRSGDLSVYWYQQSLDQGLQFLIQYYNGEERAKGNILERFSAQQFPDLHSELNLSSLELGDSALYFCASSPDRGREAFFGQGTRLTVV.

The rearrangement uses TRBV28 and TRBJ2-3; 8 nucleotides match TRBD1. The germline V gene encodes CDR1 MDHEN and CDR2 SYDVKM. With V trimmed by 2 bases and J by 1 base, 2 bases remained unmatched. The CDR3 totals 15 residues. CDR3 sequence (DNA): TGTGCCAGCAGTTTACCGGACAGGGGCACAGATACGCAGTATTTT. Its protein product is CASSLPDRGTDTQYF.

The J gene is TRBJ1-5, the V gene TRBV9; D is perhaps TRBD1 (5 bases). Trimming left V 0 bases short and J 6 bases short, with 10 bases between. Looked up from germline, CDR1 is SGDLS and CDR2 is YYNGEE. CDR3 length equals 14 residues. The DNA of the CDR3 is TGTGCCAGCAGCGTAGAAGGGGAGGGTCAGCCCCAGCATTTT. Its translation is CASSVEGEGQPQHF.

This clone was counted a single time. This chain connects TRBV10-1 to TRBJ1-5; TRBD1 agrees at 8 bases. The CDR3 has 16 amino acids. Trimming at V came to 0 bases and at J to 6 bases, leaving 7 bases not matched to a gene. The germline gives CDR1 WNHNN, CDR2 SYGVQD (reference sequence). CDR3 loop: CASSESGQGIFQPQHF. The DNA for the CDR3 is TGCGCCAGCAGTGAGTCAGGACAGGGTATTTTTCAGCCCCAGCATTTT.

The rearrangement links TRBV4-1 to TRBJ2-5, with TRBD2 matching over 13 bases. The germline gives CDR1 MGHRA, CDR2 YSYEKL. Trimming at V came to 4 bases and at J to 0 bases, leaving 2 bases not matched to a gene. The CDR3 has 16 amino acids. The CDR3 coding sequence is TGCGCCAGCAGCCGGGGACTAGCGGGACACCAAGAGACCCAGTACTTC. It encodes CASSRGLAGHQETQYF.

The count of this clone is one. The V gene is TRBV30, the J gene TRBJ1-5, with 7 bases lining up with TRBD1. Germline-derived CDR1 and CDR2 are GTSNPN and SVGIG (reference sequence). Unmatched junction bases numbered 7, after V lost 2 bases and J lost 6 bases. There are 14 residues in the CDR3. CDR3 residues: CAWSLSGGLQPQHF. Written as DNA, the CDR3 is TGTGCCTGGAGTCTTTCAGGGGGGCTTCAGCCCCAGCATTTT.

This clone was counted once. The chain uses TRBV5-1 and TRBJ2-7; possibly TRBD1 for D (6 bases). From germline, CDR1 is SGHRS and CDR2 YFSETQ. V gave up 0 bases and J gave up 2 bases, with 18 bases separating them. This CDR3 has 17 amino acids. CDR3 loop: CASSLGWSRQETYEQYF. The DNA of the CDR3 is TGCGCCAGCAGCTTGGGATGGAGTAGACAGGAGACCTACGAGCAGTACTTC.

V and J are TRBV5-1 and TRBJ2-1; maybe TRBD2 (6 bases). This CDR3 comprises 15 residues. CDR1 and CDR2 (germline): SGHRS, YFSETQ. The V gene lost 0 bases and the J gene lost 5 bases, with 12 bases spanning the gap. The CDR3 coding sequence is TGCGCCAGCAGCTTGGCCGGAGGGATCGACAATGAGCAGTTCTTC. Residues: CASSLAGGIDNEQFF.

The V call is TRBV11-1, the J call TRBJ2-1; 9 positions match TRBD2. CDR3 size: 16 residues. Germline-derived CDR1 and CDR2 are SGHAT and FQDESV (reference sequence). Unmatched junction bases numbered 5, after V lost 1 base and J lost 4 bases. The DNA of the CDR3 is TGTGCCAGCAGCTTAGAGATGCTAGCGGGATACAATGAGCAGTTCTTC. Translated, it gives CASSLEMLAGYNEQFF.

Note on this clone: One end of the junction is discordant with germline, which a read error may explain. This rearrangement joins TRBV7-7 to TRBJ2-5; 8 bases align to TRBD1. The CDR3 loop spans 14 amino acids. Germline loops: CDR1 SSHAT, CDR2 FNYEAQ (reference sequence). The CDR3 coding sequence is TGTGCTAGCAGCTCAGGGACAGGCCAAGAGACCCAGTACTTC. Residues: CASSSGTGQETQYF.

This clone was observed once. The rearrangement joins TRBV10-1 to TRBJ2-7; 9 bases fit TRBD1. V dropped 6 bases and J dropped 2; count of bases not matched to a gene: 2. CDR3 length: 13 residues. Germline CDR1 is WNHNN and CDR2 is SYGVQD (reference sequence). The chain's CDR3 is CASSRTGAYEQYF. Here the CDR3 DNA reads TGCGCCAGCAGCCGGACAGGGGCCTACGAGCAGTACTTC.

The rearrangement uses TRBV6-6 and TRBJ1-4; a possible D gene is TRBD1 (5 bases). CDR3 length: 14 residues. V lost 5 bases, J lost 0 bases, and 7 bases lay in between. Germline V lookup: CDR1 MNHNY, CDR2 SVGAGI (reference sequence). The CDR3 bases are TGTGCCAGCAGTCACAGGTCAACTAATGAAAAACTGTTTTTT. This translates into CASSHRSTNEKLFF.

The rearrangement links TRBV28 to TRBJ1-2; 9 nucleotides match TRBD1. There are 13 residues in the CDR3. Per germline, CDR1 MDHEN and CDR2 SYDVKM. The ends lost 2 bases at V and 5 bases at J; junction bases unmatched: 0. The CDR3 loop reads CASSLGQGYGYTF. Written as DNA, the CDR3 is TGTGCCAGCAGTTTAGGACAGGGGTATGGCTACACCTTC.

This chain links TRBV29-1 with TRBJ2-3, with 7 positions matching TRBD1. The CDR3 totals 12 residues. The V and J ends lost 8 bases and 4 bases, in that order; junction bases with no gene match: 6. Germline CDR1 SQVTM, CDR2 ANQGSEA. The CDR3 loop is CSSTGAPDTQYF. CDR3 sequence (DNA): TGCAGCTCCACAGGGGCCCCAGATACGCAGTATTTT.

The rearrangement joins TRBV6-5 to TRBJ2-3; maybe TRBD2 (5 bases). CDR1 and CDR2 (germline): MNHEY, SVGAGI. The CDR3 length is 14 residues. V lost 2 bases and J lost 1, with 7 bases in between. The CDR3 coding sequence is TGTGCCAGCAGTTACGAGGGAGGCACAGATACGCAGTATTTT. The encoded protein is CASSYEGGTDTQYF.

Written as DNA, the CDR3 is TGTGCCAGCAGTTTAACTACAACCTCCTACAATGAGCAGTTCTTC. It specifies CASSLTTTSYNEQFF. The chain links TRBV2 to TRBJ2-1; D gene ambiguous. The CDR3 sequence is 15 residues long. The V gene's germline CDR1 is SNHLY and CDR2 FYNNEI. V lost 5 bases, J lost 0 bases, and 11 bases lay in between.

This sequence joins TRBV11-2 and TRBJ2-1, with TRBD2 matching 9 bases. In germline, CDR1 is SGHAT, CDR2 FQNNGV. J lost 8 bases, V lost 1 base, and 6 bases had no gene match. The CDR3 is 15 amino acids. In nucleotides, the CDR3 is TGTGCCAGCAGCTTAGGACTAGCGGTGAACGATGAGCAGTTCTTC. This codes for CASSLGLAVNDEQFF. Supplemented by reference TRBV11-2 and TRBJ2-1, the full variable domain reads EAGVAQSPRYKIIEKRQSVAFWCNPISGHATLYWYQQILGQGPKLLIQFQNNGVVDDSQLPKDRFSAERLKGVDSTLKIQPAKLEDSAVYLCASSLGLAVNDEQFFGPGTRLTVL.

The chain is built from TRBV27 and TRBJ2-3, with 8 positions matching TRBD2. CDR1 MNHEY and CDR2 SMNVEV come from the germline V gene (reference sequence). The V segment lost 6 bases and the J segment 4 bases; nucleotides outside the gene matches: 18. The CDR3 extends over 18 amino acids. For the CDR3, the DNA is TGTGCCAGCAGCGGACTAGCCGTAGCACGGAGGGACTCAGATACGCAGTATTTT. Its translation is CASSGLAVARRDSDTQYF.